Below, 5 T cell receptor beta chains from the same sample are listed, as sequenced in a study of shared clonotypes between healthy human individuals. Data came from immunoSEQ multiplex PCR; TCRdb stores just in-frame clones and leaves some out. The sample has over a million clones; over 95% are singletons. The specimen sequenced was naive CD4+ T cells sorted from blood. The subset: CD45RA+ positively selected. All receptors come from a man aged 25-40 years in good health.

The rearrangement joins TRBV28 to TRBJ2-6; D gene unclear. Trimming left V 4 bases short and J 3 bases short, with 10 bases between. Germline-derived CDR1 and CDR2 are MDHEN and SYDVKM. The CDR3 has 15 amino acids. CDR3 sequence: CASSSVGSGANVLTF. The CDR3 nucleotides read TGTGCCAGCAGTTCGGTCGGTAGTGGGGCCAACGTCCTGACTTTC.

The chain couples TRBV5-6 to TRBJ2-2; D ambiguous. The CDR3 length is 15 residues. CDR1 and CDR2 (germline): SGHDT, YYEEEE. V was shortened by 1 base and J by 3 bases, with 10 bases between the two germline ends. For the CDR3, the DNA is TGTGCCAGCAGCTTGTTCCCGGGCTACACCGGGGAGCTGTTTTTT. Protein: CASSLFPGYTGELFF.

The gene calls are TRBV29-1 and TRBJ1-4; 9 bases align to TRBD1. This CDR3 spans 14 amino acids. Trimming took 7 bases from V and 7 from J; bases not matched to a gene: 10. Germline values: CDR1 SQVTM, CDR2 ANQGSEA. CDR3 region: CSGSDRGPGEKLFF. DNA for the CDR3: TGCAGCGGATCGGACAGGGGCCCTGGTGAAAAACTGTTTTTT.

V usage is TRBV20-1 and J usage is TRBJ1-2; D is unclear. From germline, CDR1 is DFQATT and CDR2 SNEGSKA (reference sequence). Trimming left V 1 base short and J 6 bases short, with 3 bases between. The CDR3 spans 10 residues. This chain's CDR3 is CSARADGYTF. DNA of the CDR3: TGCAGTGCTAGAGCGGATGGCTACACCTTC.

This clone has just one count. This chain connects TRBV9 to TRBJ2-7; possibly TRBD1 or TRBD2 for D (6 bases each). Germline-derived CDR1 and CDR2 are SGDLS and YYNGEE. V dropped 3 bases and J dropped 0 bases, with 19 bases sitting between them. The CDR3 has 17 amino acids. The CDR3 DNA sequence: TGTGCCAGCAGCGCGGGGGCGGATAGCGTGAGCTCCTACGAGCAGTACTTC. Translating gives CASSAGADSVSSYEQYF.